This T cell receptor beta chain was sequenced during a study of regulatory T cells in long-lasting Graves disease. Assembly of TCR beta libraries relied on iRepertoire HTBI primers together with Arm-PCR of CDR3 regions. In the authors' workflow: Throughout the samples, researchers identified 60 to 70 TRBV and some 13 TRBJ segments. One entry per CDR3 protein, called by TCRdb with MiXCR from the multiplex PCR reads. TCRdb, not the original authors, processed these V and J calls. The sample includes 510,000 or so distinct CDR3 sequences, approximately 12% seen only once; the top ten take roughly 9.3%. Many counts were recorded for this clonotype. Its antigen is not identified. The CDR3 contains 16 residues. V gave up 9 bases and J gave up 1 base, with 21 bases separating them. The V gene's germline CDR1 is LNHDA and CDR2 SQIVND (reference sequence). Study conclusions and caveats: Clonotypes that were public and shared totalled fewer than 3,500 in persistent patients versus 800 to 1,000 in new patients.

Stated time point: newly diagnosed GD, antithyroid drugs for less than 3 months. PBMCs provided the RNA from which the TCR library was made. The sample was also reused in another study, on T cells in Graves' hyperthyroidism and ophthalmopathy. As that study records: During a first-round RT-PCR of the TCR CDR3, the HTBI primer set was used.

This receptor was identified in a woman in her twenties or thirties with Graves disease. This sample comprised peripheral blood mononuclear cells (PBMCs), obtained at new diagnosis, from a patient treated with antithyroid drugs. The chain carries TRBV19 and TRBJ1-1; weak D call: TRBD1 (5 bases). This chain's CDR3 is CARSPTRRTKNTEAFF. The CDR3 nucleotides read TGTGCCAGAAGTCCGACCCGGCGGACAAAGAACACTGAAGCTTTCTTT.